This entry features one T cell receptor beta chain sequence. This sample is drawn from a study of T cells in localized non-small cell lung cancer. TCRdb's copy holds only in-frame clones and misses some; the assay was immunoSEQ multiplex PCR. The data contain under 20,000 clones, about 91% of them singletons. CDR3 length: 13 residues. The V segment lost 5 bases and the J segment 7 bases; nucleotides outside the gene matches: 10. Germline V lookup: CDR1 GTSNPN, CDR2 SVGIG (reference sequence). The TCR sequence derives from a man aged 40 to 70 with stage I lung adenocarcinoma. Sequenced here: peripheral blood, sampled before any cancer treatment. The J gene is TRBJ1-2, the V gene TRBV30; 7 bases are a match to TRBD1. CDR3 in DNA: TGTGCCTGGGAAAGACAGGGCCGGCGTGGCTACACCTTC. Translation: CAWERQGRRGYTF. The variable domain in full, completed from reference TRBV30 and TRBJ1-2, reads SQTIHQWPATLVQPVGSPLSLECTVEGTSNPNLYWYRQAAGRGLQLLFYSVGIGQISSEVPQNLSASRPQDRQFILSSKKLLLSDSGFYLCAWERQGRRGYTFGSGTRLTVV.